This paragraph covers one T cell receptor (beta chain) sequence. Its antigen is still unknown. One base away there is no much larger clone; base qualities are not given. CDR1 and CDR2 are drawn from the germline V gene (reference sequence): DFQATT, SNEGSKA. Its CDR3 holds 14 amino acids, cysteine through phenylalanine. The retained sequence is limited to the CDR3, 42 bases, with the frame set at the first base. V is shortened by 5 bases, J by 1 base, and the region joining them spans 14 bases. The record originates from a study of blood T cell repertoires in COVID-19 (dated by TCRdb to about 2020). A note on the overall study: The collaborator samples originated in the United States, Italy and Spain and spanned the acute and convalescent phases of COVID-19. The material from the prospective study consisted of cDNA or gDNA derived from T cells, B-cell-depleted T cells, or PBMCs. Subjects who had been exposed to COVID-19, were actively infected with it, or had recovered from it provided the deeply sampled blood TCRbeta repertoires that made up the dataset. The repertoires were made available in a free public database intended to serve as a resource for research on the immune response to SARS-CoV-2. The samples were drawn from two sources: the first 160 participants of the ongoing ImmuneRACE study, and 1,254 subjects contributed by 6 global collaborators. Sample metadata almost always included a de-identified subject ID, COVID-19 status, age in years and sex. Where HLA class I and class II types were available, the types were taken from metadata supplied by the sample provider, not from assay-based typing.

TCRbeta CDR3 regions were amplified from genomic DNA using the immunoSEQ Assay, a bias-controlled multiplex PCR. Per the authors' processing: Nucleated cell counts per sample were estimated from amplification of reference gene primers within the assay. To quantify the absolute abundance of each unique TCRbeta CDR3 rearrangement, sequence reads were collapsed and filtered. Productive Simpson clonality was computed per sample as the square root of Simpson's diversity index over productive rearrangements. This immuneACCESS table, as held by TCRdb, lists in-frame sequences with V and J called but not all clones. Of the missing ones, under half trace to an unresolved V gene in checked studies; the others have no known cause. The V and J calls and the clone size are those of that table, but D and trimming were determined from the DNA. The sample includes tens of thousands of clones, with roughly 80% observed a single time. 4% to 5.5% of the sample goes to the ten largest clones.

Study-wide findings and limitations: The quantity of clinical and demographic metadata differed by source and by participant and was supplied without curation.

Each collaborating institution followed its own protocols to collect whole blood in K2EDTA tubes. For TCRbeta analysis, collaborators shipped samples in one of three forms: frozen whole blood, isolated PBMCs, or DNA extracted from either of those sample types. Sequencing used peripheral blood. The sequence derives from a woman in her fifties or sixties with acute or convalescent COVID-19. This chain joins TRBV20-1 to TRBJ1-1; no D gene is confidently identified. This receptor carries the CDR3 CSAGGAGPNTEAFF. The DNA reads TGCAGTGCTGGTGGAGCAGGCCCGAACACTGAAGCTTTCTTT.